Listed below are T cell receptor beta chains from one sample, sequenced in a study of control samples from healthy donors and cancer patients. TCRdb's copy holds only in-frame clones and misses some; the assay was immunoSEQ multiplex PCR. The table includes fewer than 95,000 clones, approximately 86% detected once. Sequenced: blood. These receptors all stem from a man aged 30 to 45 in good health. Both conserved end residues are part of each CDR3. D genes are given only for firm matches. The size of a clone is reported for some rows only, either as once, few or many, or as a class for expanded clones.

V,D,J,size,CDR3,DNA
TRBV29-1,-,TRBJ1-6,-,CSVVTQGEGSPLHF,TGCAGCGTTGTGACCCAGGGTGAGGGATCACCCCTCCACTTT
TRBV5-4,TRBD2,TRBJ2-1,-,CASSLTGGNYNEQFF,TGTGCCAGCAGCTTGACGGGGGGGAATTACAATGAGCAGTTCTTC
TRBV10-2,-,TRBJ2-5,-,CASSNTQGSQETQYF,TGCGCCAGCAGTAACACACAGGGATCTCAAGAGACCCAGTACTTC
TRBV19,-,TRBJ1-3,-,CASSGPQVGNTIYF,TGTGCCAGTAGTGGACCCCAAGTGGGAAACACCATATATTTT
TRBV18,TRBD1,TRBJ1-2,-,CASSPSGQGGGYTF,TGTGCCAGCTCACCTTCGGGACAGGGGGGAGGCTACACCTTC
TRBV19,-,TRBJ1-1,once,CASSMTGTEAFF,TGTGCCAGTAGTATGACGGGGACTGAAGCTTTCTTT
TRBV29-1,-,TRBJ2-3,-,CSVSGSTDTQYF,TGCAGCGTCTCGGGGTCCACAGATACGCAGTATTTT
TRBV29-1,-,TRBJ1-3,-,CSVELGVSGNTIYF,TGCAGCGTTGAACTGGGGGTCTCTGGAAACACCATATATTTT
TRBV10-3,-,TRBJ1-4,-,CAISGADEKLFF,TGTGCCATCAGTGGTGCCGATGAAAAACTGTTTTTT
TRBV24-1,-,TRBJ1-5,-,CATSDQNQPQHF,TGTGCCACCAGCGACCAGAATCAGCCCCAGCATTTT
TRBV5-1,TRBD1,TRBJ1-4,-,CASSVGQGTEKLFF,TGCGCCAGCAGCGTGGGACAGGGGACCGAAAAACTGTTTTTT
TRBV4-2,TRBD1,TRBJ2-7,-,CASSEPGQGAGEQYF,TGTGCCAGCAGCGAACCGGGACAGGGGGCGGGCGAGCAGTACTTC
TRBV27,TRBD1,TRBJ1-2,-,CASSLTGGTEDGYTF,TGTGCCAGCAGTTTAACAGGGGGCACGGAGGATGGCTACACCTTC
TRBV29-1,-,TRBJ2-5,-,CSGWQETQYF,TGCAGCGGCTGGCAAGAGACCCAGTACTTC
TRBV12-5,TRBD1,TRBJ1-3,-,CASGLPPRTGGSGNTIYF,TGTGCTAGTGGTTTGCCCCCCCGTACAGGGGGCTCTGGAAACACCATATATTTT
TRBV19,TRBD2,TRBJ2-1,-,CASSTGLAFYNEQFF,TGTGCCAGTAGTACCGGACTAGCTTTTTACAATGAGCAGTTCTTC
TRBV3-1/TRBV3-2,-,TRBJ1-4,-,CASSLLLNEKLFF,TGTGCCAGCAGCCTACTCCTCAATGAAAAACTGTTTTTT
TRBV18,-,TRBJ2-2,-,CASSPRTLNSNTGELFF,TGTGCCAGCTCACCCAGGACCTTGAATTCGAACACCGGGGAGCTGTTTTTT
TRBV21-1,-,TRBJ1-2,-,CASSKERQTFDYGYTF,TGTGCCAGCAGCAAAGAGCGGCAGACCTTTGACTATGGCTACACCTTC
TRBV29-1,-,TRBJ2-2,-,CSVRHTGELFF,TGCAGCGTTCGACACACCGGGGAGCTGTTTTTT
TRBV7-2,TRBD1,TRBJ1-2,-,CASSRGQGALGYTF,TGTGCCAGCAGCCGGGGACAGGGGGCGTTGGGCTACACCTTC
TRBV12-2,-,TRBJ2-5,-,CAPPGGGETQYF,TGTGCACCCCCGGGTGGAGGGGAGACCCAGTACTTC
TRBV7-6,TRBD1,TRBJ2-2,-,CASSPGQGYTGELFF,TGTGCCAGCAGCCCGGGACAGGGTTACACCGGGGAGCTGTTTTTT
TRBV4-1,TRBD1,TRBJ1-2,-,CASSQDRQGAGYGYTF,TGCGCCAGCAGCCAAGATCGGCAGGGGGCGGGCTATGGCTACACCTTC
TRBV3-1/TRBV3-2,-,TRBJ1-2,-,CASSQERGGYTF,TGTGCCAGCAGCCAAGAACGAGGAGGCTACACCTTC
TRBV13,TRBD2,TRBJ2-1,-,CASRPPPRGGAREQFF,TGTGCCAGCAGACCACCCCCCCGCGGGGGGGCACGGGAGCAGTTCTTC
TRBV29-1,-,TRBJ2-3,-,CSVDRPQGTDTQYF,TGCAGCGTCGACAGGCCTCAAGGCACAGATACGCAGTATTTT
TRBV6-4,-,TRBJ1-6,few,CASRNTENSPLHF,TGTGCCAGCAGAAATACGGAGAATTCACCCCTCCACTTT
TRBV7-9,-,TRBJ2-5,-,CASSLRGLETQYF,TGTGCCAGCAGCTTAAGGGGGTTGGAGACCCAGTACTTC
TRBV5-1,-,TRBJ1-2,once,CASSLSGAVSYGYTF,TGCGCCAGCAGCTTGAGCGGGGCGGTTTCTTATGGCTACACCTTC
TRBV27,TRBD1,TRBJ1-1,-,CASSYGQGAGAFF,TGTGCCAGCAGCTACGGACAGGGGGCGGGGGCTTTCTTT
TRBV19,-,TRBJ1-3,-,CASSLQGFAGNTIYF,TGTGCCAGTAGTCTACAGGGTTTTGCTGGAAACACCATATATTTT
TRBV6-1,-,TRBJ1-3,once,CASSDQPNYSGNTIYF,TGTGCCAGCAGTGATCAGCCAAATTACTCTGGAAACACCATATATTTT
TRBV7-3,-,TRBJ2-5,few,CASSLTSGLRETQYF,TGTGCCAGCAGCTTAACGTCCGGACTTAGGGAGACCCAGTACTTC
TRBV4-1,-,TRBJ1-3,-,CASSPLSTLTSSGNTIYF,TGCGCCAGCAGCCCGTTGTCGACACTCACGAGCTCTGGAAACACCATATATTTT
TRBV10-2,TRBD1,TRBJ1-5,-,CASSEQGDQPQHF,TGCGCCAGCAGTGAACAGGGGGATCAGCCCCAGCATTTT
TRBV4-1,-,TRBJ1-1,once,CASSQTGTEAFF,TGCGCCAGCAGCCAGACCGGGACAGAAGCTTTCTTT
TRBV29-1,TRBD1,TRBJ2-3,-,CSTRQGANTDTQYF,TGCAGCACTCGACAGGGGGCGAACACAGATACGCAGTATTTT
TRBV24-1,-,TRBJ1-5,-,CATSGDGNQPQHF,TGTGCCACCAGTGGGGACGGAAATCAGCCCCAGCATTTT
TRBV27,-,TRBJ1-1,-,CASSFGGRGTEAFF,TGTGCCAGCAGTTTTGGGGGGAGAGGGACTGAAGCTTTCTTT
TRBV30,-,TRBJ2-2,-,CAWSLTGELFF,TGTGCCTGGAGTCTCACCGGGGAGCTGTTTTTT
TRBV28,TRBD1,TRBJ1-5,-,CASRIGTGMGNQPQHF,TGTGCCAGCAGGATTGGGACAGGGATGGGGAATCAGCCCCAGCATTTT
TRBV18,-,TRBJ2-1,-,CASSQANVEQFF,TGTGCCAGCTCCCAGGCGAATGTTGAGCAGTTCTTC
TRBV5-1,-,TRBJ1-2,-,CASREEGQIGYTF,TGCGCCAGCAGGGAGGAGGGGCAAATTGGCTACACCTTC
TRBV21-1,-,TRBJ2-7,-,CASSPYGTVGEQYF,TGTGCCAGCAGCCCCTACGGGACAGTAGGCGAGCAGTACTTC
TRBV7-9,TRBD1,TRBJ1-2,-,CASSFGTGGDYGYTF,TGTGCCAGCAGCTTCGGGACAGGGGGGGACTATGGCTACACCTTC
TRBV5-1,-,TRBJ1-2,-,CASSLAQDGYTF,TGCGCCAGCAGCTTGGCTCAGGATGGCTACACCTTC
TRBV19,-,TRBJ1-5,-,CASSIEGGPSNQPQHF,TGTGCCAGTAGTATAGAGGGGGGGCCTAGCAATCAGCCCCAGCATTTT